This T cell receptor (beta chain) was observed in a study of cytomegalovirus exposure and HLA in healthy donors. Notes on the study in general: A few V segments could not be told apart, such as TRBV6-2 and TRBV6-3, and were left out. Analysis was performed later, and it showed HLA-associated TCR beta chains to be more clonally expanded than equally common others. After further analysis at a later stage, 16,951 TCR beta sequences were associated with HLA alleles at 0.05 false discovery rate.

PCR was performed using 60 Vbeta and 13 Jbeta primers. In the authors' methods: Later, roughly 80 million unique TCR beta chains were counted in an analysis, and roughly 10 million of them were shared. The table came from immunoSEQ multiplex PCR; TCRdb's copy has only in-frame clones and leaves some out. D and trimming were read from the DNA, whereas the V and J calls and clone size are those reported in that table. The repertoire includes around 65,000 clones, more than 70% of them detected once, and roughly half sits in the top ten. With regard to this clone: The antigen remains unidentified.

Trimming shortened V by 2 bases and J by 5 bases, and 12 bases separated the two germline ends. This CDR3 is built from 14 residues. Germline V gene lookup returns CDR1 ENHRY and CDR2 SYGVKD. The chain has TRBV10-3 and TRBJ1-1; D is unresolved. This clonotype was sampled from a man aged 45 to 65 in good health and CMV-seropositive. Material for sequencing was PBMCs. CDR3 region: CAISEAKGGTEAFF. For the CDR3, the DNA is TGTGCCATCAGTGAGGCCAAAGGAGGTACTGAAGCTTTCTTT.